There are a few counts of the clone carrying this TCR beta chain. This CDR3 has 15 residues. Losses at the gene ends were 5 bases for V and 4 bases for J; bases not matched to a gene: 8. Per the germline V gene, CDR1 is DFQATT and CDR2 is SNEGSKA (reference sequence). This entry is derived from a study of blood T cells in healthy people across ages. The use of a sample-barcoded 5' primer and a J-beta primer mix characterized a second PCR of about 6 to 12 cycles. Using its own MiXCR run on the 5' RACE reads, TCRdb lists one record per CDR3 protein. This sample has 800,000 or so distinct CDR3 sequences, with around half found just once.

The J gene is TRBJ2-7, the V gene TRBV20-1; TRBD2 matches at 13 bases. This TCR came from a man older than 75 in good health. Sequencing was performed on blood. CDR3 sequence reads: CSAQLGTSGIYEQYF. As DNA, the CDR3 is TGCAGTGCTCAACTAGGGACTAGCGGGATTTACGAGCAGTACTTC.